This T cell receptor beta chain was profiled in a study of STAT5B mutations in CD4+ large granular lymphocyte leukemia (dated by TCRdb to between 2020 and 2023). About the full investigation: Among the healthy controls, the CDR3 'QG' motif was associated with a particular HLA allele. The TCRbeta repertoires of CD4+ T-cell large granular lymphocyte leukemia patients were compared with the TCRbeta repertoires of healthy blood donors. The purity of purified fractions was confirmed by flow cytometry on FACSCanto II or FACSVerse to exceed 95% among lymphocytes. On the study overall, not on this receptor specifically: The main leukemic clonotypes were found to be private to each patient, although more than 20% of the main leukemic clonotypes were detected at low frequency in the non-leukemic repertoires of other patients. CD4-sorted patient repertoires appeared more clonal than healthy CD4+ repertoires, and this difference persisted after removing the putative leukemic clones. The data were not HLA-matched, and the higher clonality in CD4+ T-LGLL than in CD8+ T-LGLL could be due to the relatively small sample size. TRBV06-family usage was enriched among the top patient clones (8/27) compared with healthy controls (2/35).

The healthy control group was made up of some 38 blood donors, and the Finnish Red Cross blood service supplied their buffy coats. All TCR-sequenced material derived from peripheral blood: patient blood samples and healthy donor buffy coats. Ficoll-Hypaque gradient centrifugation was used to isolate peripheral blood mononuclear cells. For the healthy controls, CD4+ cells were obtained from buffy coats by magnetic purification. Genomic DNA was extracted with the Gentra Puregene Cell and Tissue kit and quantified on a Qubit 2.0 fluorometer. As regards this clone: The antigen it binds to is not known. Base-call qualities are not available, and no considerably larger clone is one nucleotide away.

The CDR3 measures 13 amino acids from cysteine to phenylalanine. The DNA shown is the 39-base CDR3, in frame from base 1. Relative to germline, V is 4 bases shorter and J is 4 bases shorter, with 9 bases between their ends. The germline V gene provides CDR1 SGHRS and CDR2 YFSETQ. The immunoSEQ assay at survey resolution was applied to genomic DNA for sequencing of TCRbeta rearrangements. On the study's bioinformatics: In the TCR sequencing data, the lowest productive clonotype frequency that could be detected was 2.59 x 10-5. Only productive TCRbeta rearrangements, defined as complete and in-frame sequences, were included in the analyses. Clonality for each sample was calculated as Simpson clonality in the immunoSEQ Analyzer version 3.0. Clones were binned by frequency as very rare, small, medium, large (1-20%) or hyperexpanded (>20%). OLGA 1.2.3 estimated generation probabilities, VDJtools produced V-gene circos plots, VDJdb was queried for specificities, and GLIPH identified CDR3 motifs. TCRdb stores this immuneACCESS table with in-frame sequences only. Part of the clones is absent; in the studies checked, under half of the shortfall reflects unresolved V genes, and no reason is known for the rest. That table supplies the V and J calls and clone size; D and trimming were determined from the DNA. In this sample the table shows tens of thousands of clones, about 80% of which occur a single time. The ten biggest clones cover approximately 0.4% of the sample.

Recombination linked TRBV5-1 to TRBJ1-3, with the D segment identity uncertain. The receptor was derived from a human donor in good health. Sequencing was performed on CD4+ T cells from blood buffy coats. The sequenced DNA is TGCGCCAGCAGCCTGAGAACAGGAAACACCATATATTTT. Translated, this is CASSLRTGNTIYF.